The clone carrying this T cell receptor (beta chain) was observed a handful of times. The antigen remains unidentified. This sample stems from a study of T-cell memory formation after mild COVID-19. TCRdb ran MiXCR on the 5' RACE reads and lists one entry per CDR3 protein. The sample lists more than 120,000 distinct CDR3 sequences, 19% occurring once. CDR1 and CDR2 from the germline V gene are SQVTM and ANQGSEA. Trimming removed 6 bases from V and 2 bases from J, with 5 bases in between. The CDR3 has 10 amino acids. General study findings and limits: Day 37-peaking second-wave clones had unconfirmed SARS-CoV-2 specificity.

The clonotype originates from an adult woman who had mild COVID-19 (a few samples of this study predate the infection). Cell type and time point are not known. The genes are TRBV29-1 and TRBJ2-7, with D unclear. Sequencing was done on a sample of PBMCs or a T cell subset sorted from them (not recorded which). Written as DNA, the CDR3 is TGCAGCGTCCAAACCTACGAGCAGTACTTC. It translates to CSVQTYEQYF.